This T cell receptor beta chain was found in a study of blood T cells in healthy people across ages (dated by TCRdb to between 2014 and 2017). Some background on the complete study: In model experiments, template switching captured roughly one uniquely barcoded TCR beta cDNA molecule for every two T cells. The study measured age-related changes in TCR beta repertoire diversity using deep sequencing normalized with unique cDNA molecular identifiers. Donors were grouped into four age groups: young (average about 15 years), middle-aged (about 40), aged (around 60) and long-lived (over 80). Donors of different ages were randomly distributed across sequencing lanes to avoid experimental bias. Two additional independent replicas of 1 million unique cDNA reads from the same blood draw were analyzed for two donors (one aged 18 to 29 and one aged 80 or older). Study-wide conclusions, independent of this receptor: Donor CMV infection status was unknown, potentially confounding age-related changes in expanded clonotypes. Compared with the aged group, the long-lived group had more naive CD4+ T cells, fewer expanded clones and increased TCR diversity, suggesting age selection. As age increased, observed TCR beta diversity per million T cells dropped in a roughly linear way, and a significant reduction was already evident by age 40. Total diversity estimates from one million sequenced T cells were considered lower bounds and underestimates. A strong correlation was found between observed TCR beta diversity and the percentage of naive T cells measured by flow cytometry. Since profiling was done on bulk unsorted PBMCs, naive and antigen-experienced compartments could not be conclusively compared.

Library preparation employed 5' RACE. The listed sequencing device is Illumina HiSeq 2500. A second PCR of about 6 to 11 cycles was run with a J-beta primer mix and a sample-barcoded 5' primer. A unique molecular identifier was introduced onto each TCR beta cDNA molecule by a template-switch 5' adaptor carrying 12 random nucleotides. Each sample yielded at least 3 million CDR3-containing paired-end reads. First-strand cDNA synthesis was performed from all RNA using the Mint cDNA synthesis kit, with priming by a TRBC-specific oligonucleotide. After uracil-DNA glycosylase treatment, a first 18-cycle PCR used universal primers M1SS and BC2_uni_R on all cDNA. The authors processed their data as follows. For normalization, 1 million high-quality reads were randomly selected from each sample, with every read carrying a distinct molecular identifier. Instead of being binned into consensus sequences, reads that shared molecular identifiers were thrown out. MiTCR, with a Q25 quality threshold and the strictest error-elimination algorithm, was used for CDR3 identification, clonotype clustering and error correction. Lower-bound total TCR beta diversity was estimated with a nonparametric unseen species model using Euler transformation. TCRdb ran its own pipeline on the public reads, namely fastp trimming at Q25 and MiXCR clone calling, and kept in-frame beta chains. Rows matching on CDR3 protein sequence are summarized as one entry with the most common DNA and genes. These V and J calls originate from TCRdb's pipeline instead of the authors' own analysis. Present in this sample are about 670,000 distinct CDR3 sequences, over 40% of which were seen just once. The top ten clones comprise around 32% of the sample.

To note about this clonotype: Its antigen remains unidentified. Base qualities are not recorded, but no much larger clone differs from it by a single base.

CDR1 and CDR2 are drawn from the germline V gene (reference sequence): DFQATT, SNEGSKA. V loses 4 bases at its end and J loses 5 bases; junction bases beyond the gene matches: 9. From the cysteine through the phenylalanine, the CDR3 covers 15 amino acids. Only the CDR3 portion is preserved as DNA: 45 bases, with reading frame beginning at the first base. The donors were roughly 40 Caucasian individuals from Russia, aged 6 to 90 years, who were systemically healthy. About 9.1 milliliters of peripheral blood were collected from each donor into EDTA-treated Vacutainer tubes. PBMCs were isolated by Ficoll-Paque density-gradient centrifugation, with at least 6 million obtained per sample. Trizol reagent was used to extract total RNA from the PBMCs, yielding at least 5 micrograms per sample. For every donor, flow cytometry on a PBMC aliquot measured the percentage of naive CD45RAhigh/CD27high T cells.

The chain was built from TRBV20-1 and TRBJ1-4; 8 middle bases align to TRBD1. The sample comprised blood. This receptor was identified in a man aged 80 or over in good health. In nucleotides, the sequence is TGCAGTGCTACTTCAACAGGGGGGAAAAATGAAAAACTGTTTTTT. The resulting protein is CSATSTGGKNEKLFF.